This TCR beta chain was documented in a study of blood T cells in healthy people across ages. This clonotype came up once. Its target is not known. For the second PCR, which ran for about 6 to 11 cycles, a sample-barcoded 5' primer and a J-beta primer mix were used. A template-switch adaptor with 12 random nucleotides tagged each cDNA molecule. MiXCR, applied by TCRdb to the 5' RACE reads, yields one record per CDR3 protein. The data show about 1.4 million distinct CDR3 sequences, around 59% seen once. Points from the study as a whole: Diversity figures based on one million T cells were deemed too low.

CDR3 length: 14 residues. Germline values: CDR1 SGDLS, CDR2 YYNGEE. The ends were cut back, 3 bases at V and 6 bases at J, with 16 bases in the middle. Each donor had approximately 10 milliliters of peripheral blood drawn. The clonotype comes from a man aged 18 to 35 in good health. The sample was blood. V gene TRBV9 combines with J gene TRBJ2-7; a weak D match, TRBD1 (6 bases). This chain's CDR3 is CASSEGTGPREQYF. The CDR3 DNA follows: TGTGCCAGCAGCGAGGGTACAGGGCCTCGCGAGCAGTACTTC.